These 26 T cell receptor beta chains share one sample of origin, sequenced in a study of blood T cells in healthy people across ages. A J-beta primer mix and a sample-barcoded 5' primer were used in a second PCR of roughly 7 to 12 cycles. TCRdb reprocessed the 5' RACE reads with MiXCR, giving one entry per CDR3 protein. The data hold 550,000 to 650,000 distinct CDR3 sequences, with about 30% observed a single time. The sequencing input was blood. Every receptor here comes from a woman aged 80 or older in good health.

V gene TRBV5-1 combines with J gene TRBJ2-3; 8 nucleotides align to TRBD2. V trimming: 7 bases; J trimming: 1 base; junction bases outside the gene matches: 8. This CDR3 spans 15 amino acids. Germline values: CDR1 SGHRS, CDR2 YFSETQ. CDR3 residues: CASANGRGGTDTQYF. CDR3 nucleotide sequence: TGCGCCAGCGCCAACGGGCGGGGGGGCACAGATACGCAGTATTTT. Full variable domain (rest looked up from reference TRBV5-1 and TRBJ2-3): KAGVTQTPRYLIKTRGQQVTLSCSPISGHRSVSWYQQTPGQGLQFLFEYFSETQRNKGNFPGRFSGRQFSNSRSEMNVSTLELGDSALYLCASANGRGGTDTQYFGPGTRLTVL.

This clonotype has a handful of counts. The CDR3 coding sequence is TGCAGTGCTCCCCCCCGCGGCAGGGTGAACACTGAAGCTTTCTTT. Encoded protein: CSAPPRGRVNTEAFF. The genes are TRBV20-1 and TRBJ1-1; perhaps TRBD1 as D (5 bases). This CDR3 is built from 15 residues. Germline CDR1 DFQATT, CDR2 SNEGSKA (reference sequence). Trimming stripped 5 bases from V and 0 bases from J, with 16 bases between.

In this sample, this clonotype turned up many times. Germline and junction disagree at one end, which may indicate a read error. The gene calls are TRBV7-7 and TRBJ1-1; D remains unclear. Germline CDR1 and CDR2: SSHAT and FNYEAQ (reference sequence). The CDR3 has 13 amino acids. CDR3 sequence reads: CASSLNTNTEAFF. CDR3 in DNA: TGTGCTAGCAGCTTAAACACGAACACTGAAGCTTTCTTT.

This clonotype was counted once. The chain uses TRBV7-6 and TRBJ1-2, with a possible D match to TRBD1 (5 bases). The CDR3 is 15 residues long. CDR1 SGHVS and CDR2 FNYEAQ come from the germline V gene. The germline V and J ends were trimmed by 2 bases and 3 bases, with 13 bases remaining between them. CDR3 protein: CASSLTRDPYYGYTF. The CDR3 DNA reads as TGTGCCAGCAGCTTAACCAGGGACCCCTACTATGGCTACACCTTC.

About this clonotype itself: A single base separates this from a much larger clone, so it may be a read error. This chain connects TRBV3-1 to TRBJ2-7; TRBD1 or TRBD2 may be the D gene (5 bases each). The V gene's germline CDR1 is LGHDT and CDR2 YNNKEL (reference sequence). The CDR3 runs to 14 residues. DNA for the CDR3: TGTGTCAGCAGATCAGGGACGGCCAACTACGAGCAGTACTTC. Protein sequence: CVSRSGTANYEQYF.

This clonotype was recorded at least ten times. In DNA form, the CDR3 reads TGTGCCAGCAGCTGGGATTTTAGCGGAACCAATGAGCAGTTCTTC. As protein: CASSWDFSGTNEQFF. The chain links TRBV7-2 to TRBJ2-1, with a weak D call TRBD2 (6 bases). Germline-derived CDR1 and CDR2 are SGHTA and FQGNSA. Trimming took off 4 bases at V and 6 bases at J, with 16 bases between the two ends. The CDR3 runs 15 residues.

Regarding this clonotype: A read error is possible here, since a much larger clone lies one base away. This likely comes from a read error, as the CDR3 has no conserved phenylalanine or tryptophan at its end. J is TRBJ2-1 and V is TRBV20-1, with TRBD2 identical over 8 bases. The CDR3 runs to 14 residues. CDR1 DFQATT and CDR2 SNEGSKA come from the germline V gene (reference sequence). CDR3 region: CRAGGGSSYNEQFV. The CDR3 DNA reads TGCAGGGCGGGGGGCGGGAGCTCCTACAATGAGCAGTTCGTC.

This clonotype was picked up a small number of times. A much more abundant neighbour one base away suggests this may be a read error. The chain has TRBV20-1 and TRBJ2-7; D possibly matches TRBD1 or TRBD2 (5 bases each). The CDR3 loop spans 13 amino acids. CDR1 is DFQATT, CDR2 SNEGSKA, per germline (reference sequence). V was pared by 5 bases and J by 6 bases, with 17 bases between. The chain's CDR3 is CSAGRAGSSEQYF. Written as DNA, the CDR3 is TGCAGTGCTGGAAGGGCAGGGAGCTCCGAGCAGTACTTC.

On this clonotype: It may be a read error: a sequence one base away is much more abundant. V usage is TRBV6-5 and J usage is TRBJ2-3; 10 positions match TRBD2. Germline V CDR1 and CDR2: MNHEY, SVGAGI. This CDR3 is built from 16 residues. CDR3 sequence reads: CANSRLAGDLADTQYF. The CDR3 DNA reads TGTGCCAACAGTCGGCTAGCGGGGGACTTGGCAGATACGCAGTATTTT.

This clonotype was seen repeatedly, ten times or more. This rearrangement joins TRBV4-2 to TRBJ2-7, with a weak D call TRBD2 (5 bases). V was shortened by 4 bases and J by 5 bases, with 15 bases between the two germline ends. This CDR3 region has 14 residues. Germline V gene sequence: CDR1 LGHNA, CDR2 YNFKEQ. The chain's CDR3 is CASSLSVSSDEQYF. CDR3 DNA sequence: TGTGCCAGCAGCCTCTCCGTGAGTAGCGACGAGCAGTACTTC.

This clonotype was counted many times. The chain links TRBV4-1 to TRBJ2-7; 9 bases line up with TRBD2. CDR1 and CDR2 from the germline V gene are MGHRA and YSYEKL. V trimming: 0 bases; J trimming: 0 bases; junction bases outside the gene matches: 9. The CDR3 covers 18 residues. The CDR3 nucleotides read TGCGCCAGCAGCCAAGATCGGGCAACTAGCGGGTACTCCTACGAGCAGTACTTC. The encoded protein is CASSQDRATSGYSYEQYF.

This clonotype has a count of ten or more. V is TRBV20-1 and J is TRBJ1-1; D call uncertain. V gave up 1 base and J gave up 3 bases, with 3 bases separating them. The CDR3 runs to 11 residues. Looked up from germline, CDR1 is DFQATT and CDR2 is SNEGSKA (reference sequence). CDR3 amino acids: CSARVDTEAFF. The DNA for the CDR3 is TGCAGTGCTAGAGTAGACACTGAAGCTTTCTTT.

This clonotype was counted ten times or more. The chain links TRBV20-1 to TRBJ2-1; TRBD2 aligns across 12 bases. This CDR3 contains 15 residues. Germline loops: CDR1 DFQATT, CDR2 SNEGSKA (reference sequence). With 0 bases clipped from V and 14 bases from J, the junction kept 11 bases outside the gene matches. CDR3 residues: CSARDYLAGGPSEFF. The CDR3 DNA sequence: TGCAGTGCTAGAGATTATCTAGCGGGGGGGCCTTCGGAGTTCTTC.

This clonotype has ten or more counts. The chain employs TRBV20-1 and TRBJ1-2; weak D call: TRBD1 (6 bases). Trimming took off 5 bases at V and 8 bases at J, with 18 bases between the two ends. There are 13 residues in the CDR3. Germline values: CDR1 DFQATT, CDR2 SNEGSKA (reference sequence). CDR3 region: CSALAGVQGGYTF. Here the CDR3 DNA reads TGCAGTGCTCTTGCAGGGGTACAGGGCGGCTACACCTTC.

A remark on this clonotype: One base away lies a much larger clone, so this may be a sequencing read error. The V and J genes are TRBV6-5 and TRBJ1-1; D possibly corresponds to TRBD1 (5 bases). The germline V gene encodes CDR1 MNHEY and CDR2 SVGAGI. The CDR3 extends over 13 amino acids. DNA for the CDR3: TGTGCCCGCAGAGGGGACGGTCGGACTGAAGCTTTCTTT. Its protein is CARRGDGRTEAFF.

This clonotype occurred once. The rearrangement uses TRBV20-1 and TRBJ2-3, with 14 bases identical to TRBD2. Trimming removed 2 bases from V and 7 bases from J; junction bases left unmatched: 5. Germline CDR1 and CDR2: DFQATT and SNEGSKA (reference sequence). The CDR3 loop spans 15 amino acids. CDR3 nucleotides: TGCAGTGCTAGATCAGGACTAGCGGGAGGTAATACGCAGTATTTT. This sequence encodes CSARSGLAGGNTQYF.

V and J are TRBV7-2 and TRBJ2-7, with 7 bases matching TRBD2. This CDR3 comprises 14 residues. V lost 2 bases, J lost 6 bases, and 7 bases stayed unmatched. CDR1 and CDR2 (germline): SGHTA, FQGNSA. CDR3 sequence reads: CASSLWGGRFEQYF. The CDR3 DNA reads TGTGCCAGCAGCTTATGGGGCGGGAGATTCGAGCAGTACTTC.

This clonotype occurred many times. This chain links TRBV7-2 with TRBJ2-1, with D perhaps assigned TRBD1 or TRBD2 (5 bases each). Trimming removed 2 bases from V and 4 bases from J, with 12 bases in between. The germline V gene has CDR1 SGHTA and CDR2 FQGNSA. The CDR3 length is 15 residues. The CDR3 reads CASSLKGSGYNEQFF. The CDR3 coding sequence is TGTGCCAGCAGCTTAAAGGGGTCGGGATACAATGAGCAGTTCTTC.

The chain recombines TRBV30 with TRBJ1-5, with a weak D call TRBD1 (6 bases). This CDR3 is 14 amino acids long. Trimming shortened V by 3 bases and J by 5 bases, and 14 bases separated the two germline ends. The V gene's germline CDR1 is GTSNPN and CDR2 SVGIG (reference sequence). CDR3 protein: CAWREDSGDQPQHF. The DNA of the CDR3 is TGTGCCTGGAGGGAGGACAGTGGGGATCAGCCCCAGCATTTT.

V and J are TRBV5-1 and TRBJ2-5; perhaps TRBD2 as D (6 bases). CDR3 length: 15 amino acids. The ends were cut back, 0 bases at V and 11 bases at J, with 20 bases in the middle. Germline V gene lookup returns CDR1 SGHRS and CDR2 YFSETQ. The CDR3 DNA reads TGCGCCAGCAGCTTGGTTCTGGCGGGGTCCAATGAGCAGTACTTC. It translates to CASSLVLAGSNEQYF.

Many counts were recorded for this clonotype. The J gene is TRBJ2-7, the V gene TRBV5-1; 10 nucleotides align to TRBD1. J was trimmed by 0 bases and V by 2 bases; bases with no gene match: 2. Germline values: CDR1 SGHRS, CDR2 YFSETQ. The CDR3 has 15 residues. The CDR3 protein is CASSLRTGGSYEQYF. CDR3 coding DNA: TGCGCCAGCAGCTTAAGGACAGGGGGCTCCTACGAGCAGTACTTC.

The rearrangement joins TRBV15 to TRBJ1-4; no reliable D call. Trimming took 0 bases from V and 8 from J, leaving 7 bases between them. CDR3 size: 13 residues. Germline CDR1 and CDR2: LNHNV and YYDKDF (reference sequence). The CDR3 spells CATSRDRREKLFF. CDR3 nucleotides: TGTGCCACCAGCAGAGATCGTCGGGAAAAACTGTTTTTT.

This clonotype was picked up many times. The gene calls are TRBV29-1 and TRBJ2-6; 9 nucleotides match TRBD1. Losses at the gene ends were 7 bases for V and 3 bases for J; bases not matched to a gene: 7. From germline, CDR1 is SQVTM and CDR2 ANQGSEA. The CDR3 is 15 residues long. Written as DNA, the CDR3 is TGCAGCGCCCGGGACAGGGCGAATGGGGCCAACGTCCTGACTTTC. It yields the protein CSARDRANGANVLTF. Full variable domain (remainder filled in from reference TRBV29-1 and TRBJ2-6): SAVISQKPSRDICQRGTSLTIQCQVDSQVTMMFWYRQQPGQSLTLIATANQGSEATYESGFVIDKFPISRPNLTFSTLTVSNMSPEDSSIYLCSARDRANGANVLTFGAGSRLTVL.

The chain is built from TRBV20-1 and TRBJ1-3; D is undetermined. Germline CDR1 reads DFQATT; CDR2 reads SNEGSKA (reference sequence). The CDR3 consists of 14 residues. The V end was cut by 1 base, the J end by 3 bases, with 10 bases between. The CDR3 bases are TGCAGTGCTAGAGGCGATTCTATTGGAAACACCATATATTTT. Translating gives CSARGDSIGNTIYF.

This clonotype was recorded at least ten times. V usage is TRBV5-1 and J usage is TRBJ2-7, with D perhaps TRBD1 or TRBD2 (5 bases each). This CDR3 comprises 15 residues. V was pared by 3 bases and J by 0 bases, with 13 bases between. The germline gives CDR1 SGHRS, CDR2 YFSETQ. CDR3 bases: TGCGCCAGCAGCTCCGGGACGGAGTTCTCCTACGAGCAGTACTTC. Amino acids: CASSSGTEFSYEQYF. Using reference TRBV5-1 and TRBJ2-7 for the parts outside the CDR3, the full variable domain is KAGVTQTPRYLIKTRGQQVTLSCSPISGHRSVSWYQQTPGQGLQFLFEYFSETQRNKGNFPGRFSGRQFSNSRSEMNVSTLELGDSALYLCASSSGTEFSYEQYFGPGTRLTVT.

This clonotype was counted a few times. This chain connects TRBV7-8 to TRBJ1-1; the D is unclear. Trimming left V 0 bases short and J 0 bases short, with 8 bases between. The CDR3 totals 15 residues. Germline V gene data show CDR1 as SGHVS and CDR2 as FQNEAQ. CDR3: CASSLALTLNTEAFF. CDR3 sequence (DNA): TGTGCCAGCAGCTTAGCGCTGACCTTGAACACTGAAGCTTTCTTT.